Following are 21 T cell receptor beta chains from one sample sequenced in a study of T-cell reconstitution after alpha-beta-depleted transplantation in children. Preparation of the TCRbeta library used unique molecular identifiers. TCRdb re-called the PCR reads with MiXCR, one entry per CDR3 protein. The sample yields 600,000 or so distinct CDR3 sequences, roughly 23% seen once. The sample in question was PBMCs, mostly from graft donor cells, obtained 360 days after TCRalphabeta/CD19-depleted stem cell transplant. The origin of the receptors is a boy younger than two who had a stem cell transplant for acute myeloid leukemia, so the T cells may come from the graft donor.

This clonotype was picked up many times. This chain joins TRBV18 and TRBJ2-6; 9 bases agree with TRBD1. CDR3 size: 20 residues. The junction had 12 bases not matched to a gene; V was cut back by 3 bases and J by 0 bases. Germline CDR1 reads KGHSH; CDR2 reads LQKENI. The CDR3 DNA reads TGTGCCAGCTCACCGATCCAGACAGGGGGGTTTACCTCTGGGGCCAACGTCCTGACTTTC. Amino acids: CASSPIQTGGFTSGANVLTF.

This clonotype was observed many times. This sequence joins TRBV18 and TRBJ2-3, with a weak D call TRBD2 (5 bases). Germline V gives CDR1 KGHSH, CDR2 LQKENI. V lost 3 bases and J 2 bases, leaving 9 bases between the germline ends. This CDR3 is built from 14 residues. CDR3 sequence reads: CASSPSGYTDTQYF. In nucleotides, the CDR3 is TGTGCCAGCTCACCCTCGGGATACACAGATACGCAGTATTTT.

This clonotype came up a few times. Germline and junction disagree at one end, which may indicate a read error. The chain has TRBV20-1 and TRBJ2-7; D is perhaps TRBD1 or TRBD2 (5 bases each). CDR1 is DFQATT, CDR2 SNEGSKA, per germline (reference sequence). The CDR3 totals 12 residues. The CDR3 sequence is CSARDLGVTNNF. Here the CDR3 DNA reads TGCAGTGCTAGAGATCTGGGGGTGACTAACAACTTC.

With regard to this clonotype: A single base separates this from a much larger clone, so it may be a read error. V is TRBV28 and J is TRBJ2-7; 7 bases agree with TRBD1. This CDR3 is 14 amino acids long. V was clipped by 6 bases and J by 1 base; unmatched bases: 6. Germline CDR1 reads MDHEN; CDR2 reads SYDVKM. The CDR3 protein is CASSVTGFSYEQYF. The CDR3 DNA reads TGTGCCAGCAGCGTGACAGGGTTTTCCTACGAGCAGTACTTC.

J is TRBJ1-6 and V is TRBV27; possibly TRBD1 for D (6 bases). V gave up 3 bases and J gave up 6 bases, with 15 bases separating them. The CDR3 length is 16 residues. Germline CDR1 is MNHEY and CDR2 is SMNVEV (reference sequence). CDR3 bases: TGTGCCAGCAGTTTCCGACAGGACCGACCTAATTCACCCCTCCACTTT. This codes for CASSFRQDRPNSPLHF.

This clonotype was seen a few times. The chain couples TRBV28 to TRBJ1-5; a weak D match, TRBD1 (5 bases). The CDR3 spans 11 residues. Germline assignment: CDR1 MDHEN and CDR2 SYDVKM. The V and J ends lost 3 bases and 9 bases respectively, with 6 bases between them. The CDR3 loop is CASSFRGPQHF. In DNA, the CDR3 is TGTGCCAGCAGTTTTAGGGGGCCCCAGCATTTT.

This clonotype was counted only a few times. CDR3 sequence: CSAKGGHHASYEQYV. The CDR3 nucleotides read TGCAGTGCTAAAGGTGGGCACCACGCGTCCTACGAGCAGTACGTC. The genes are TRBV20-1 and TRBJ2-7; D gene ambiguous. This CDR3 is 15 amino acids long. The V gene's germline CDR1 is DFQATT and CDR2 SNEGSKA (reference sequence). Trimming stripped 4 bases from V and 1 base from J, with 17 bases between.

The rearrangement uses TRBV12-3 or TRBV12-4 and TRBJ2-1; D is undetermined. CDR3 length: 11 amino acids. Trimming left V 11 bases short and J 5 bases short, with 10 bases between. The CDR3 coding sequence is TGTGCCTCCTTGGTGGACAATGAGCAGTTCTTC. Translation gives CASLVDNEQFF.

In its sample, this clonotype was seen many times. V is TRBV7-6 and J is TRBJ1-6, with D perhaps matching TRBD1 (5 bases). Per germline, CDR1 SGHVS and CDR2 FNYEAQ. CDR3 length: 15 amino acids. V dropped 5 bases and J dropped 9 bases, with 17 bases sitting between them. The CDR3 region has the DNA TGTGCCAGCAGCCTACTGGAGACAGTTGGTTCACCCCTCCACTTT. The encoded protein is CASSLLETVGSPLHF.

The chain has TRBV20-1 and TRBJ1-2, with 9 bases matching TRBD1. V trimming: 1 base; J trimming: 8 bases; junction bases outside the gene matches: 5. Germline V gene lookup returns CDR1 DFQATT and CDR2 SNEGSKA (reference sequence). This CDR3 region has 13 residues. CDR3 amino acids: CSARGQGEGGYTF. CDR3 coding DNA: TGCAGTGCTAGAGGACAGGGGGAAGGAGGCTACACCTTC.

This clonotype was seen only a few times. The chain employs TRBV6-1 and TRBJ2-7, with TRBD2 matching over 8 bases. CDR3 size: 15 residues. After removal of 2 bases from V and 5 bases from J, the junction contained 8 bases not matched to a gene. Germline lookup yields CDR1 MNHNS and CDR2 SASEGT. This CDR3 is CASSEFPGGGNEQYV. The CDR3 bases are TGTGCCAGCAGTGAATTTCCGGGAGGGGGGAACGAGCAGTACGTC.

This clonotype was detected only a few times. This rearrangement joins TRBV15 to TRBJ1-6; D possibly corresponds to TRBD1 (5 bases). Germline V lookup: CDR1 LNHNV, CDR2 YYDKDF (reference sequence). CDR3 length: 15 amino acids. The ends were cut back, 8 bases at V and 7 bases at J, with 18 bases in the middle. CDR3 sequence: CATGLPGVGNSPLHF. Here the CDR3 DNA reads TGTGCCACCGGTCTGCCGGGGGTGGGCAATTCACCCCTCCACTTT.

The chain recombines TRBV18 with TRBJ2-1; 10 positions agree with TRBD2. Germline V gives CDR1 KGHSH, CDR2 LQKENI. The V and J ends lost 5 bases and 9 bases, in that order; junction bases with no gene match: 13. CDR3 length: 16 residues. CDR3 DNA sequence: TGTGCCAGCTCAAAATTAGCGGGGGGCAACTCGCCTGAGCAGTTCTTC. It specifies CASSKLAGGNSPEQFF.

This clonotype was counted only a few times. V gene TRBV11-2 combines with J gene TRBJ2-1; 9 positions agree with TRBD2. Germline V lookup: CDR1 SGHAT, CDR2 FQNNGV. This CDR3 spans 15 amino acids. V dropped 3 bases and J dropped 5; count of bases not matched to a gene: 5. For the CDR3, the DNA is TGTGCCAGCAGCTTCGCTAGCGGGGAGGACAATGAGCAGTTCTTC. Translated, it gives CASSFASGEDNEQFF.

V is TRBV12-3 or TRBV12-4 and J is TRBJ2-1, with 9 bases identical to TRBD2. The V gene end was trimmed by 7 bases and the J gene end by 9 bases; junction bases not matched to a gene: 7. The CDR3 consists of 13 residues. CDR3 residues: CASIVRSGSEQFF. The CDR3 coding sequence is TGTGCCAGCATTGTCCGTAGCGGGAGTGAGCAGTTCTTC.

The chain carries TRBV7-9 and TRBJ2-4; D uncertain. CDR3 length equals 12 residues. The V end was cut by 5 bases, the J end by 5 bases, with 7 bases between. Germline CDR1 SEHNR, CDR2 FQNEAQ (reference sequence). The CDR3 nucleotides are TGTGCCAGCAGCCCCCCCCAAAACATTCAGTACTTC. Translation: CASSPPQNIQYF.

The chain is built from TRBV5-1 and TRBJ1-5; 9 bases fit TRBD1. V shed 2 bases and J 4 bases; nucleotides not matched to a gene: 10. This CDR3 is built from 17 residues. CDR1 is SGHRS, CDR2 YFSETQ, per germline. This CDR3 reads CASSFAPLTGGNQPQHF. CDR3 sequence (DNA): TGCGCCAGCAGCTTTGCCCCTTTGACAGGGGGAAATCAGCCCCAGCATTTT.

For this clonotype: A much larger clone sits a single nucleotide away, making a read error possible. This chain uses TRBV20-1 with TRBJ2-5, with D maybe TRBD2 (5 bases). There are 13 residues in the CDR3. Germline V gives CDR1 DFQATT, CDR2 SNEGSKA (reference sequence). CDR3 protein: CCAREQLGGTQYF. As DNA, the CDR3 is TGCTGTGCTAGAGAGCAGTTAGGAGGGACCCAGTACTTC.

J is TRBJ2-7 and V is TRBV23-1, with a weak D call TRBD2 (7 bases). TRBV23-1 is treated as an ORF (open reading frame) with a function not yet certain. The CDR3 covers 16 residues. V gave up 0 bases and J gave up 4 bases, with 16 bases separating them. The CDR3 spells CASSQSARGRAYEQYV. CDR3 coding DNA: TGCGCCAGCAGTCAATCGGCGAGGGGGAGGGCATACGAGCAGTACGTC.

A few counts support this clonotype. This chain links TRBV5-8 with TRBJ2-5; 7 nucleotides agree with TRBD1. With V trimmed by 0 bases and J by 2 bases, 7 bases remained unmatched. The CDR3 is made up of 16 amino acids. Germline CDR1 reads SGHTS; CDR2 reads YDEGEE. The CDR3 DNA is TGTGCCAGCAGCTTGGGACAGGGTATCGAACAAGAGACCCAGTACTTC. Translated, it gives CASSLGQGIEQETQYF.

The sample holds a few counts of this clonotype. V gene TRBV6-5 combines with J gene TRBJ1-4, with a tentative D call TRBD1 (6 bases). From germline, CDR1 is MNHEY and CDR2 SVGAGI. With 0 bases removed from V and 7 bases from J, the gap between germline ends came to 12 bases. The CDR3 has 15 amino acids. Here the CDR3 reads CASSYSKGVAEKLFF. The CDR3 nucleotides are TGTGCCAGCAGTTACTCGAAGGGGGTGGCTGAAAAACTGTTTTTT.